A selection of T cell receptor beta chains follows, all from one sample in a study of blood T cell repertoires in COVID-19. Clones were read by immunoSEQ multiplex PCR, and TCRdb kept only the in-frame ones, dropping some. The table has roughly 150,000 clones, 75% to 90% seen once. Sequencing used PBMCs or T cells enriched from blood (not recorded which). The receptors originated from a man between 65 and 79 years old who had been exposed to COVID-19. The CDR3 runs from the conserved cysteine through the conserved F or W. The order of the fields is clone size, V gene, D gene, J gene, CDR3 DNA, CDR3 protein. D genes are given only for firm matches. The size field is filled for only some rows; it gives once, few, many or a size class.

clone_size: NA; v_call: TRBV7-2; d_call: TRBD1; j_call: TRBJ2-3; cdr3_nt: TGTGCCAGCAGCTTAAGGTGGGACAGGGTTGCAGATACGCAGTATTTT; cdr3_aa: CASSLRWDRVADTQYF
clone_size: NA; v_call: TRBV7-2; d_call: TRBD2; j_call: TRBJ2-5; cdr3_nt: TGTGCCAGCAGCTTAGAGAAGACTAGCGGGAGACGGGAGACCCAGTACTTC; cdr3_aa: CASSLEKTSGRRETQYF
clone_size: NA; v_call: TRBV6-5; d_call: TRBD1; j_call: TRBJ1-2; cdr3_nt: TGTGCCACAAACAGGGGGCGCGGACATGGCTACACCTTC; cdr3_aa: CATNRGRGHGYTF
clone_size: NA; v_call: TRBV7-9; d_call: TRBD1; j_call: TRBJ1-4; cdr3_nt: TGTGCCAGCAGCTTGGGAACAGGGGGAAAACTGTTTTTT; cdr3_aa: CASSLGTGGKLFF
clone_size: NA; v_call: TRBV24-1; d_call: TRBD2; j_call: TRBJ2-5; cdr3_nt: TGTGCCACAGGGGGGGTACTCGGGACTAGCGGGAGTTCCGGAGAGACCCAGTACTTC; cdr3_aa: CATGGVLGTSGSSGETQYF
clone_size: NA; v_call: TRBV18; d_call: TRBD1; j_call: TRBJ2-3; cdr3_nt: TGTGCCAGCTCACCCCTAAGGACAGGTAGCACAGATACGCAGTATTTT; cdr3_aa: CASSPLRTGSTDTQYF
clone_size: NA; v_call: TRBV10-2; d_call: TRBD1; j_call: TRBJ1-2; cdr3_nt: TGCGCCAGCAGCTTGGACAGGGCGGGTGGCTACACCTTC; cdr3_aa: CASSLDRAGGYTF
clone_size: NA; v_call: TRBV27; d_call: NA; j_call: TRBJ1-2; cdr3_nt: TGTGCCAGCAGCCCCTCGGGAGGGAAAGGCTACACCTTC; cdr3_aa: CASSPSGGKGYTF
clone_size: NA; v_call: TRBV2; d_call: TRBD1; j_call: TRBJ1-5; cdr3_nt: TGTGCCAGCAGGGTCATACAGGGGAATCAGCCCCAGCATTTT; cdr3_aa: CASRVIQGNQPQHF
clone_size: NA; v_call: TRBV30; d_call: TRBD1; j_call: TRBJ1-1; cdr3_nt: TGTGCCTGGAGTGGGACAGGGCTCACTGAAGCTTTCTTT; cdr3_aa: CAWSGTGLTEAFF
clone_size: NA; v_call: TRBV7-6; d_call: TRBD2; j_call: TRBJ2-1; cdr3_nt: TGTGCCAGCAGGCCTCACACTAGCGGACCCTACAATGAGCAGTTCTTC; cdr3_aa: CASRPHTSGPYNEQFF
clone_size: NA; v_call: TRBV9; d_call: TRBD1; j_call: TRBJ2-7; cdr3_nt: TGTGCCAGCAATCCGGGACAGTCGACCTACGAGCAGTACTTC; cdr3_aa: CASNPGQSTYEQYF
clone_size: once; v_call: TRBV7-2; d_call: NA; j_call: TRBJ1-5; cdr3_nt: TGTGCCAGCAGCTTAGCGGGGGGAAGTAATCAGCCCCAGCATTTT; cdr3_aa: CASSLAGGSNQPQHF
clone_size: NA; v_call: TRBV7-2; d_call: NA; j_call: TRBJ1-4; cdr3_nt: TGTGCCAGCAGCTTAGCCGCAACTAATGAAAAACTGTTTTTT; cdr3_aa: CASSLAATNEKLFF
clone_size: NA; v_call: TRBV5-1; d_call: NA; j_call: TRBJ2-7; cdr3_nt: TGCGCCAGCAGCTTGGATGGCGCTAGCTCCACAAGGGCGTACGAGCAGTACTTC; cdr3_aa: CASSLDGASSTRAYEQYF
clone_size: NA; v_call: TRBV25-1; d_call: NA; j_call: TRBJ1-2; cdr3_nt: TGTGCCAGCAGCCCTTTGGGTGGGGCAGGGCGTAGCTATGGCTACACCTTC; cdr3_aa: CASSPLGGAGRSYGYTF
clone_size: NA; v_call: TRBV5-1; d_call: TRBD2; j_call: TRBJ2-3; cdr3_nt: TGCGCCAGCAGCCCTAGCGGTTCCACAGATACGCAGTATTTT; cdr3_aa: CASSPSGSTDTQYF
clone_size: NA; v_call: TRBV7-6; d_call: NA; j_call: TRBJ2-2; cdr3_nt: TGTGCCAGCAGCTTAACTGGTTTTGGGGAGCTGTTTTTT; cdr3_aa: CASSLTGFGELFF
clone_size: few; v_call: TRBV28; d_call: TRBD2; j_call: TRBJ2-2; cdr3_nt: TGTGCCAGCAGTCCCGGACTAGCGGGAGTAACCGGGGAGCTGTTTTTT; cdr3_aa: CASSPGLAGVTGELFF
clone_size: once; v_call: TRBV21-1; d_call: NA; j_call: TRBJ1-2; cdr3_nt: TGTGCCAGCAGCACCGGGACAGGACATTTTTACTATGGCTACACCTTC; cdr3_aa: CASSTGTGHFYYGYTF
clone_size: NA; v_call: TRBV7-9; d_call: NA; j_call: TRBJ2-1; cdr3_nt: TGTGCCAGCAGCGCCCCAGGGGCCACCTACAATGAGCAGTTCTTC; cdr3_aa: CASSAPGATYNEQFF
clone_size: NA; v_call: TRBV9; d_call: TRBD2; j_call: TRBJ2-1; cdr3_nt: TGTGCCAGCAGCGTAGGAGTGGTAACTAGCGGGGTAGAGTGGAATGAGCAGTTCTTC; cdr3_aa: CASSVGVVTSGVEWNEQFF
clone_size: NA; v_call: TRBV14; d_call: TRBD1; j_call: TRBJ1-4; cdr3_nt: TGTGCCAGCAGCCCGGGACAGCGTCCATGGCTGGGTGAAAAACTGTTTTTT; cdr3_aa: CASSPGQRPWLGEKLFF
clone_size: NA; v_call: TRBV5-4; d_call: NA; j_call: TRBJ1-2; cdr3_nt: TGTGCCAGCAGCTTGGACAGTAACTATGGCTACACCTTC; cdr3_aa: CASSLDSNYGYTF
clone_size: NA; v_call: TRBV5-8; d_call: NA; j_call: TRBJ1-6; cdr3_nt: TGTGCCAGCAGCTTGGGACAGCTACTCTATAATTCACCCCTCCACTTT; cdr3_aa: CASSLGQLLYNSPLHF
clone_size: NA; v_call: TRBV7-2; d_call: NA; j_call: TRBJ2-1; cdr3_nt: TGTGCCAGCAGCTTGATAGCTGGGGGCGATGAGCAGTTCTTC; cdr3_aa: CASSLIAGGDEQFF
clone_size: NA; v_call: TRBV7-9; d_call: TRBD1; j_call: TRBJ2-1; cdr3_nt: TGTGCCAGCAAAGTGGGGGACAGGGCGAAGTTGGATGAGCAGTTCTTC; cdr3_aa: CASKVGDRAKLDEQFF
clone_size: NA; v_call: TRBV5-1; d_call: NA; j_call: TRBJ2-1; cdr3_nt: TGCGCCAGCAGCTTTCAGGGAAGGTCCGATGAGTTCTTC; cdr3_aa: CASSFQGRSDEFF
clone_size: few; v_call: TRBV29-1; d_call: NA; j_call: TRBJ1-2; cdr3_nt: TGCAGCGTTGGGCAAACGTATGGCTACACCTTC; cdr3_aa: CSVGQTYGYTF
clone_size: NA; v_call: TRBV4-1; d_call: NA; j_call: TRBJ1-6; cdr3_nt: TGCGCCAGCAGCCAAGAAAGACAGAACATACGAAATTCACCCCTCCACTTT; cdr3_aa: CASSQERQNIRNSPLHF
clone_size: NA; v_call: TRBV27; d_call: TRBD2; j_call: TRBJ2-4; cdr3_nt: TGTGCCAGCAGTTTAGGACTAGCGGGAGATCCGACCAAAAACATTCAGTACTTC; cdr3_aa: CASSLGLAGDPTKNIQYF
clone_size: NA; v_call: TRBV6-5; d_call: TRBD1; j_call: TRBJ2-1; cdr3_nt: TGTGCCAGCAGTTACGCGGGACAGGGGGGGAATGAGCAGTTCTTC; cdr3_aa: CASSYAGQGGNEQFF
clone_size: NA; v_call: TRBV21-1; d_call: NA; j_call: TRBJ2-4; cdr3_nt: TGTGCCAGCAGCAAAGGGGAAGGGGACAGGGGTCGCTTTCTAGCCAAAAACATTCAGTACTTC; cdr3_aa: CASSKGEGDRGRFLAKNIQYF
clone_size: NA; v_call: TRBV3-1/TRBV3-2; d_call: TRBD1; j_call: TRBJ1-2; cdr3_nt: TGTGCCAGCAGCCGTCCGGGACAGGAGAGCTATGGCTACACCTTC; cdr3_aa: CASSRPGQESYGYTF
clone_size: NA; v_call: TRBV28; d_call: TRBD1; j_call: TRBJ1-1; cdr3_nt: TGTGCCAGCAGTCAAGAACAGGGGAAGGCTTTCTTT; cdr3_aa: CASSQEQGKAFF
clone_size: NA; v_call: TRBV3-1/TRBV3-2; d_call: NA; j_call: TRBJ2-1; cdr3_nt: TGTGCCAGCAGCCTCCGGGGTGGGAATGAGCAGTTCTTC; cdr3_aa: CASSLRGGNEQFF
clone_size: NA; v_call: TRBV4-1; d_call: TRBD1; j_call: TRBJ2-7; cdr3_nt: TGCGCCAGCAGCCTCGGGACAGGGTCATACGAGCAGTACTTC; cdr3_aa: CASSLGTGSYEQYF
clone_size: NA; v_call: TRBV6-6; d_call: NA; j_call: TRBJ2-4; cdr3_nt: TGTGCCAGCAGTCCCCCCGCCGGGAGCCGGGCCAAAAACATTCAGTACTTC; cdr3_aa: CASSPPAGSRAKNIQYF
clone_size: NA; v_call: TRBV2; d_call: NA; j_call: TRBJ2-3; cdr3_nt: TGTGCCAGCAGCGTAGCGGTGAGGGCAGATACGCAGTATTTT; cdr3_aa: CASSVAVRADTQYF
clone_size: NA; v_call: TRBV9; d_call: TRBD2; j_call: TRBJ2-6; cdr3_nt: TGTGCCAGCAGCCCATGGGACTACTCTGGGGCCAACGTCCTGACTTTC; cdr3_aa: CASSPWDYSGANVLTF
clone_size: NA; v_call: TRBV5-6; d_call: NA; j_call: TRBJ2-7; cdr3_nt: TGTGCCAGCAGCTTGGCCTCTGAGGACGAGCAGTACTTC; cdr3_aa: CASSLASEDEQYF
clone_size: NA; v_call: TRBV3-1/TRBV3-2; d_call: TRBD1; j_call: TRBJ1-2; cdr3_nt: TGTGCCAGCAGCCAAGACACAGGGGCGAGGGGCTACACCTTC; cdr3_aa: CASSQDTGARGYTF
clone_size: few; v_call: TRBV5-1; d_call: TRBD2; j_call: TRBJ2-2; cdr3_nt: TGCGCCAGCAGCCGGGGACTAGCGGGGGGCCTGAACACCGGGGAGCTGTTTTTT; cdr3_aa: CASSRGLAGGLNTGELFF
clone_size: NA; v_call: TRBV5-1; d_call: NA; j_call: TRBJ1-1; cdr3_nt: TGCGCCAGCAGCGGCCGGGACACGAACACTGAAGCTTTCTTT; cdr3_aa: CASSGRDTNTEAFF
clone_size: NA; v_call: TRBV3-1/TRBV3-2; d_call: TRBD2; j_call: TRBJ2-5; cdr3_nt: TGTGCCAGCAGCCATTGGGCGACTAGCGGGGGCCCAGCAAGGACCCAGTACTTC; cdr3_aa: CASSHWATSGGPARTQYF
clone_size: NA; v_call: TRBV19; d_call: NA; j_call: TRBJ1-2; cdr3_nt: TGTGCCAGTAGATTAGGCGTTCGACAGGCTAACTATGGCTACACCTTC; cdr3_aa: CASRLGVRQANYGYTF
clone_size: NA; v_call: TRBV18; d_call: TRBD1; j_call: TRBJ1-5; cdr3_nt: TGTGCCAGCTCACCGGCCGACAGGGACAATCAGCCCCAGCATTTT; cdr3_aa: CASSPADRDNQPQHF
clone_size: NA; v_call: TRBV7-3; d_call: TRBD1; j_call: TRBJ2-5; cdr3_nt: TGTGCCAGCAGCTTGAGACAGGGAAAAGAGACCCAGTACTTC; cdr3_aa: CASSLRQGKETQYF
clone_size: NA; v_call: TRBV5-1; d_call: TRBD1; j_call: TRBJ1-2; cdr3_nt: TGCGCCAGCAGCCCGGGACAGAGCTATGGCTACACCTTC; cdr3_aa: CASSPGQSYGYTF
clone_size: NA; v_call: TRBV7-2; d_call: NA; j_call: TRBJ2-7; cdr3_nt: TGTGCCAGCAGCTTCAGTCGGGGTTACGAGCAGTACTTC; cdr3_aa: CASSFSRGYEQYF
clone_size: NA; v_call: TRBV29-1; d_call: NA; j_call: TRBJ2-1; cdr3_nt: TGCAGCGTTGACTCAGCGGGTTTCTACAATGAGCAGTTCTTC; cdr3_aa: CSVDSAGFYNEQFF
clone_size: NA; v_call: TRBV2; d_call: NA; j_call: TRBJ1-6; cdr3_nt: TGTGCCAGCCAGTACAGGCAGAGCTCCTATAATTCACCCCTCCACTTT; cdr3_aa: CASQYRQSSYNSPLHF
clone_size: NA; v_call: TRBV11-2; d_call: NA; j_call: TRBJ2-5; cdr3_nt: TGTGCCAGCAGCTCGAGAAGGCGGGCGGAGACCCAGTACTTC; cdr3_aa: CASSSRRRAETQYF
clone_size: NA; v_call: TRBV12-3/TRBV12-4; d_call: NA; j_call: TRBJ1-2; cdr3_nt: TGTGCCAGCAGTTTAGTCGGACAGAATGGCTACACCTTC; cdr3_aa: CASSLVGQNGYTF
clone_size: NA; v_call: TRBV27; d_call: NA; j_call: TRBJ2-1; cdr3_nt: TGTGCCAGCAAGGACTCTCGGCCCCCCGGCTCCTACAATGAGCAGTTCTTC; cdr3_aa: CASKDSRPPGSYNEQFF